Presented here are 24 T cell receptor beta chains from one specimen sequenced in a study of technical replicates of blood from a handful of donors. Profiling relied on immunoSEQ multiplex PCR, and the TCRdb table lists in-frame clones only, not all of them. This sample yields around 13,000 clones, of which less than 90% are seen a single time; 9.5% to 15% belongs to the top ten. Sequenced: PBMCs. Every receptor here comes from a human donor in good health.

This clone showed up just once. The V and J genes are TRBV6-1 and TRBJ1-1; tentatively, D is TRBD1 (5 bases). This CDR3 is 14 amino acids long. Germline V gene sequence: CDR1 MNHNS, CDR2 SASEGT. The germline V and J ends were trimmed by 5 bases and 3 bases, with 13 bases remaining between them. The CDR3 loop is CASSLYQGDTEAFF. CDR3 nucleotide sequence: TGTGCCAGCAGTTTATACCAGGGCGACACTGAAGCTTTCTTT.

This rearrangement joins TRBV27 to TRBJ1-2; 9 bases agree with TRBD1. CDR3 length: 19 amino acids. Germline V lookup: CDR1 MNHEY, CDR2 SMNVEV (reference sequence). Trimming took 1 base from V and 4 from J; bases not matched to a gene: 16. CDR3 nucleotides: TGTGCCAGCAGTTTATACCGACCGGGACAGGGCCCCATACCCTATGGCTACACCTTC. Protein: CASSLYRPGQGPIPYGYTF.

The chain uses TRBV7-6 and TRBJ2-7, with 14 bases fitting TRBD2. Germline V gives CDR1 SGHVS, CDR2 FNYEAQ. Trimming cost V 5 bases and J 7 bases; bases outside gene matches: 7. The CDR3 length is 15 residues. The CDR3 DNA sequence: TGTGCCAGCAGCCCGGGACTAGCGGGAGTGGTGGAGCAGTACTTC. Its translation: CASSPGLAGVVEQYF.

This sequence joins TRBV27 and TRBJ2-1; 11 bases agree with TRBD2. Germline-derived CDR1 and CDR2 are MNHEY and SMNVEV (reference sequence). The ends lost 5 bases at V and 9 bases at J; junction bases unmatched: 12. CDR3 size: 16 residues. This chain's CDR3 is CASSPIAGGLTIEQFF. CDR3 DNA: TGTGCCAGCAGTCCGATAGCGGGAGGGCTCACCATTGAGCAGTTCTTC.

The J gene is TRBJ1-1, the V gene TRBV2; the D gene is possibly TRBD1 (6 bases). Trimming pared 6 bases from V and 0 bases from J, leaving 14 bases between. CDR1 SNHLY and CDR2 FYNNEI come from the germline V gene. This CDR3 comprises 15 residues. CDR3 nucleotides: TGTGCCAGCAGGATAGGGAGACAGGTGAACACTGAAGCTTTCTTT. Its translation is CASRIGRQVNTEAFF.

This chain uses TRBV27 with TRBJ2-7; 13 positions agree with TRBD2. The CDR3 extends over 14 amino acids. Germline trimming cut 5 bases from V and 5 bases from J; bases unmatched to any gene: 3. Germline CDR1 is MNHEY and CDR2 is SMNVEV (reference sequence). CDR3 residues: CASSPGTSGDEQYF. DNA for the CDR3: TGTGCCAGCAGTCCCGGGACTAGCGGGGACGAGCAGTACTTC.

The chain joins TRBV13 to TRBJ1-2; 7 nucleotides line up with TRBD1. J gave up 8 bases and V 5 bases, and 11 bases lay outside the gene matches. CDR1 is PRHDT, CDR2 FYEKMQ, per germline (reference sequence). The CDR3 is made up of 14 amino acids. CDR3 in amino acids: CASSGQVLLEGYTF. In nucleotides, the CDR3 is TGTGCCAGCAGCGGACAGGTTTTGCTAGAGGGCTACACCTTC. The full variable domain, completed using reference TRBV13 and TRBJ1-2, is AAGVIQSPRHLIKEKRETATLKCYPIPRHDTVYWYQQGPGQDPQFLISFYEKMQSDKGSIPDRFSAQQFSDYHSELNMSSLELGDSALYFCASSGQVLLEGYTFGSGTRLTVV.

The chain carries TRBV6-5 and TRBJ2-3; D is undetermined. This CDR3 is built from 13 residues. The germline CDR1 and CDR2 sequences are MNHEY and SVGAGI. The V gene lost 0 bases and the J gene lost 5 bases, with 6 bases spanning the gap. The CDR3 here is CASSYSSGDTQYF. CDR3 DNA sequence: TGTGCCAGCAGTTACTCGTCCGGAGATACGCAGTATTTT.

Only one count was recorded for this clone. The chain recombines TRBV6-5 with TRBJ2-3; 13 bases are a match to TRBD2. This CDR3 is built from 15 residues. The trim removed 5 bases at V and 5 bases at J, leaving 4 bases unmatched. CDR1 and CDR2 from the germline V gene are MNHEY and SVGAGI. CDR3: CASSPRLAGGDTQYF. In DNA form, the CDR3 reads TGTGCCAGCAGTCCGCGACTAGCGGGGGGAGATACGCAGTATTTT.

The CDR3 DNA reads as TGTGCCAGCACCTCGCCCCCAGGAAACACTGAAGCTTTCTTT. Amino acid sequence: CASTSPPGNTEAFF. The J gene is TRBJ1-1, the V gene TRBV6-5; D ambiguous. The CDR3 extends over 14 amino acids. The germline V gene encodes CDR1 MNHEY and CDR2 SVGAGI. V shed 7 bases and J shed 2 bases, with 14 bases lying between them.

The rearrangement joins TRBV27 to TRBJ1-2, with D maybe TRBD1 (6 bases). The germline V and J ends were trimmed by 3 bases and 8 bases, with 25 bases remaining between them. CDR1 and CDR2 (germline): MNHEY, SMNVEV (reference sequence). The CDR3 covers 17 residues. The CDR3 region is CASSLVRLGQIHQGYTF. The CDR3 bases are TGTGCCAGCAGTTTGGTCCGCCTAGGACAGATCCACCAAGGCTACACCTTC.

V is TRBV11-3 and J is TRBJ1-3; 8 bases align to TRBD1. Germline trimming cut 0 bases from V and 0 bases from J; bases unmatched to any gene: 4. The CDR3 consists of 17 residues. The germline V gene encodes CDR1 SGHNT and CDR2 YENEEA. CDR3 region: CASSLDGTGSSGNTIYF. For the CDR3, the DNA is TGTGCCAGCAGCTTAGACGGGACAGGAAGCTCTGGAAACACCATATATTTT.

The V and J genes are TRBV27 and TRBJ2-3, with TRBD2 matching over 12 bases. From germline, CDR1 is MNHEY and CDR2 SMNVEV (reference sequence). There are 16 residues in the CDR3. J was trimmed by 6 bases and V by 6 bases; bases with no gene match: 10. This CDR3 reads CASRRTSGIPGDTQYF. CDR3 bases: TGTGCCAGCAGACGGACTAGCGGGATACCTGGGGATACGCAGTATTTT.

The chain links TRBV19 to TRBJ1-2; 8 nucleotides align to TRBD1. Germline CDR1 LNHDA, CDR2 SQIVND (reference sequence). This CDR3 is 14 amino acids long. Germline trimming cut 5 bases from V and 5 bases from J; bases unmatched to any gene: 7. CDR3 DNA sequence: TGTGCCAGTAGTCCACAGACAGGGGAGTATGGCTACACCTTC. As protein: CASSPQTGEYGYTF.

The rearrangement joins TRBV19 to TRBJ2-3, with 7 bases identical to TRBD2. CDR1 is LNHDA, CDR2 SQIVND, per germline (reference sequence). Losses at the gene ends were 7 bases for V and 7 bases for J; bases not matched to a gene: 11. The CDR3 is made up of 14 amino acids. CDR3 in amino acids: CASTPSSGGNTQYF. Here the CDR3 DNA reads TGTGCCAGTACACCCTCCTCGGGGGGAAATACGCAGTATTTT.

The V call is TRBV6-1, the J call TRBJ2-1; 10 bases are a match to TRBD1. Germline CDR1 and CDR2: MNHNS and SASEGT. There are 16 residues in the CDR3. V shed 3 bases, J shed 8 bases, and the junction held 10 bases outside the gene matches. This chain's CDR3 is CASSDEPGQGYHEQFF. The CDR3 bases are TGTGCCAGCAGTGACGAACCGGGACAGGGGTATCATGAGCAGTTCTTC.

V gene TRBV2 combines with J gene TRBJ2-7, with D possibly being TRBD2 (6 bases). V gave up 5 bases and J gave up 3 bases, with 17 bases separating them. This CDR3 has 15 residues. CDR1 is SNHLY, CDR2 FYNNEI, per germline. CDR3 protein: CASSRRDGGYYEQYF. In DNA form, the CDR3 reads TGTGCCAGCAGTCGACGGGACGGAGGGTACTACGAGCAGTACTTC.

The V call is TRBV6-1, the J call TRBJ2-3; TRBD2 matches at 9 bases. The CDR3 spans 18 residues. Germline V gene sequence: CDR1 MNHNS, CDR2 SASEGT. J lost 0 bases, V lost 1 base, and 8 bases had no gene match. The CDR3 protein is CASSEGSSGITSTDTQYF. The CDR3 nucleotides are TGTGCCAGCAGTGAAGGATCTAGCGGGATCACTAGCACAGATACGCAGTATTTT.

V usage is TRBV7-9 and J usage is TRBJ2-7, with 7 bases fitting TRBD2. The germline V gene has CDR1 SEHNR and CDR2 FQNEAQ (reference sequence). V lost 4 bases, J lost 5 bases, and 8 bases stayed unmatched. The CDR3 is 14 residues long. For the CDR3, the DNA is TGTGCCAGCAGCTCGAGAGGGAGCGGGAACGAGCAGTACTTC. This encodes CASSSRGSGNEQYF. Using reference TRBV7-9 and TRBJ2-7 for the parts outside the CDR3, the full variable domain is DTGVSQNPRHKITKRGQNVTFRCDPISEHNRLYWYRQTLGQGPEFLTYFQNEAQLEKSRLLSDRFSAERPKGSFSTLEIQRTEQGDSAMYLCASSSRGSGNEQYFGPGTRLTVT.

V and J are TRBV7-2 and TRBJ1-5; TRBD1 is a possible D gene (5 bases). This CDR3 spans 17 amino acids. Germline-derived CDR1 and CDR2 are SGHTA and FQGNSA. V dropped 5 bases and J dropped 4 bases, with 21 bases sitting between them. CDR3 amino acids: CASSPQAWRGGNQPQHF. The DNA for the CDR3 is TGTGCCAGCAGCCCTCAAGCATGGAGGGGCGGGAATCAGCCCCAGCATTTT.

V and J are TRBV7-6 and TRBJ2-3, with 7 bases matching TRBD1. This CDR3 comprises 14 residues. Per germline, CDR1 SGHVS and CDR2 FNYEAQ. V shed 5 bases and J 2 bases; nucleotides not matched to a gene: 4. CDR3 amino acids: CASSGTDNTDTQYF. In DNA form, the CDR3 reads TGTGCCAGCAGCGGGACAGACAACACAGATACGCAGTATTTT. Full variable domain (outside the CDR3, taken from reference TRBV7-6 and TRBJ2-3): GAGVSQSPRYKVTKRGQDVALRCDPISGHVSLYWYRQALGQGPEFLTYFNYEAQQDKSGLPNDRFSAERPEGSISTLTIQRTEQRDSAMYRCASSGTDNTDTQYFGPGTRLTVL.

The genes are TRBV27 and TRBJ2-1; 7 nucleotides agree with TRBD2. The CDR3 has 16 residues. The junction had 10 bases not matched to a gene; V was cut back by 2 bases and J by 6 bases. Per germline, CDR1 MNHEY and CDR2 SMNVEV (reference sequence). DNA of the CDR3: TGTGCCAGCAGTTTAATAGGGTTTGCGGGAGTCAATGAGCAGTTCTTC. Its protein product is CASSLIGFAGVNEQFF.

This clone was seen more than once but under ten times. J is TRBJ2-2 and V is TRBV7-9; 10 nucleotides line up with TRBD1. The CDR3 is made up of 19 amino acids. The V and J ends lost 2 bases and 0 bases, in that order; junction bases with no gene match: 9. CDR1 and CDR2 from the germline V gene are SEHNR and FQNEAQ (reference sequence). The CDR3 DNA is TGTGCCAGCAGCTTATGGGGGACAGGGGACATAACGAACACCGGGGAGCTGTTTTTT. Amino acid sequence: CASSLWGTGDITNTGELFF.

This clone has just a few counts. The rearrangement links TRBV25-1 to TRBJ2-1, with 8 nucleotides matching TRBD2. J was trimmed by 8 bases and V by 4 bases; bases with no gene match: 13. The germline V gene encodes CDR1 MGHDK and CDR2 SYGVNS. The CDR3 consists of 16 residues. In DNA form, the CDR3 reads TGTGCCAGCAGTGGGGGACTAGACCAGGGGTGGGATGAGCAGTTCTTC. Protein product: CASSGGLDQGWDEQFF.